This paragraph covers one T cell receptor (beta chain) sequence. As yet, its antigen is unknown. The entry originates in a study of memory B cells and T cells in multiple sclerosis. General study results and limits: Compartments had unequal clone-set sizes, affecting shared clonotype counts.

CFSE-dim autoproliferating and CFSE-high non-proliferating T cells from unstimulated culture were sequenced separately. Replicate wells were pooled after about seven days of stimulus-free culture of some 55 million CFSE-labeled PBMCs. Without exogenous stimuli, around 0.47 uM CFSE-labeled PBMCs were cultured serum-free. Looked up from germline, CDR1 is MNHEY and CDR2 is SMNVEV (reference sequence). The CDR3 covers 14 residues. V dropped 3 bases and J dropped 5; count of bases not matched to a gene: 5. The method was immunoSEQ multiplex PCR; TCRdb's version includes in-frame clones alone and lacks a portion of them. The sample has hundreds of clones, roughly 71% seen once; the top ten hold around a third.

The sequence was obtained from a human donor with multiple sclerosis. Sequenced input: PBMCs from blood kept in culture. V usage is TRBV27 and J usage is TRBJ1-1, with 8 bases matching TRBD1. DNA for the CDR3: TGTGCCAGCAGTTTGAACAGGGGGGGAACTGAAGCTTTCTTT. Amino acids: CASSLNRGGTEAFF.